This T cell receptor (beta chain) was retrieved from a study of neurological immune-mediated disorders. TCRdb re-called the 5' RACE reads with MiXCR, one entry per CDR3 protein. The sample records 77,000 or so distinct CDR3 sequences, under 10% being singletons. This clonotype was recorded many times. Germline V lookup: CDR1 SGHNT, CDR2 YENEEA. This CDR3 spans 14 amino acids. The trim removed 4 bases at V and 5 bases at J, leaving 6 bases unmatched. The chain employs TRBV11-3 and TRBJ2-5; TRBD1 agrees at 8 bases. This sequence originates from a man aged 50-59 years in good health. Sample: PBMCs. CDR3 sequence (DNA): TGTGCCAGCAGCTCACTCAGGGGGCGTGAGACCCAGTACTTC. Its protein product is CASSSLRGRETQYF.